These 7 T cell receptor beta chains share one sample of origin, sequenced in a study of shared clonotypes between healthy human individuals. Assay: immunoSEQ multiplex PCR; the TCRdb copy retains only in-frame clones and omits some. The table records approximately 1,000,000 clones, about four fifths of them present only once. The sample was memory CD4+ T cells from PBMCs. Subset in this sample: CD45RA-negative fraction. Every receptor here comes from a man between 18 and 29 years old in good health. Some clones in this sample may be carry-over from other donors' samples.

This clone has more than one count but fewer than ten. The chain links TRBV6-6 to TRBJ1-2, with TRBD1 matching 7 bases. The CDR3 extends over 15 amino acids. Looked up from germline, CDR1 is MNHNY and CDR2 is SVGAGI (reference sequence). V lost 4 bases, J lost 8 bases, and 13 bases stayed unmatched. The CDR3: CASSSLTGEGVGYTF. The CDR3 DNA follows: TGTGCCAGCAGTTCCCTTACAGGGGAGGGGGTAGGCTACACCTTC.

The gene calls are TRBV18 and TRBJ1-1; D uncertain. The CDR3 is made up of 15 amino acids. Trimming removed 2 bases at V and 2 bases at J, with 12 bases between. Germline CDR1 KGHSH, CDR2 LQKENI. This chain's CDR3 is CASSPGQIFNTEAFF. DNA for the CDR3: TGTGCCAGCTCACCAGGGCAGATCTTTAACACTGAAGCTTTCTTT.

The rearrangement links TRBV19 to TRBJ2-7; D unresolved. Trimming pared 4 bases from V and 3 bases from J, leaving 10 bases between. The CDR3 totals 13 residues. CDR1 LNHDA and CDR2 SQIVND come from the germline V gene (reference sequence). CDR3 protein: CASSKIWLYEQYF. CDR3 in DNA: TGTGCCAGTAGTAAAATCTGGCTCTACGAGCAGTACTTC.

Here the CDR3 reads CASSFRQFPRNIQYF. Written as DNA, the CDR3 is TGTGCCAGCAGCTTCCGACAGTTTCCCAGAAACATTCAGTACTTC. This rearrangement joins TRBV7-2 to TRBJ2-4; D perhaps matches TRBD1 (5 bases). Trimming pared 3 bases from V and 6 bases from J, leaving 15 bases between. This CDR3 contains 15 residues. CDR1 and CDR2 from the germline V gene are SGHTA and FQGNSA.

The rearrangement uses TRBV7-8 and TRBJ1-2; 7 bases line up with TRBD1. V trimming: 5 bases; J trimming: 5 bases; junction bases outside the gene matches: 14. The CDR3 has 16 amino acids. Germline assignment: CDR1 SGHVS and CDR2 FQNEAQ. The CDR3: CASSPERAGGGYGYTF. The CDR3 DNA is TGTGCCAGCAGCCCGGAAAGGGCAGGGGGAGGGTATGGCTACACCTTC.

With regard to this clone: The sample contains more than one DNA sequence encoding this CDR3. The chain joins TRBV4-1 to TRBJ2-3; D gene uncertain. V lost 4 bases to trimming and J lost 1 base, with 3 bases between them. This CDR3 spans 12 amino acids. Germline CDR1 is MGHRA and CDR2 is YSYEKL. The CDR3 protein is CASSLGTDTQYF. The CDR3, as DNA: TGCGCCAGCAGCCTCGGCACAGATACGCAGTATTTT.

CDR3 in DNA: TGTGCCAGCAGCTTGAGACTAGCGGGAAGTGAGACCCAGTACTTC. Translating gives CASSLRLAGSETQYF. V gene TRBV5-6 combines with J gene TRBJ2-5; TRBD2 matches 11 bases. This CDR3 spans 15 amino acids. The J segment lost 5 bases and the V segment lost 1 base, leaving 4 bases of the junction unmatched. The germline CDR1 and CDR2 sequences are SGHDT and YYEEEE.